This TCR beta chain was profiled in a study of T cells in Graves' hyperthyroidism and ophthalmopathy. Overall study results and limits: By a 13 V-J model, ophthalmopathy was set apart from stable hyperthyroidism. Model predictions of ophthalmopathy came a median around 6.5 months before onset.

Amplified TCR beta CDR3 regions derived from RNA transcripts. Primed by the HTBI set, a first-round RT-PCR was run on the TCR CDR3. TCRdb re-analysed the multiplex PCR reads in MiXCR, keeping a single row per CDR3 protein. Counted here are hundreds of thousands of distinct CDR3 sequences, approximately 18% occurring once; the ten biggest clones make up approximately 15%. The length of the CDR3 is 15 residues. In germline, CDR1 is SNHLY, CDR2 FYNNEI. V lost 7 bases to trimming and J lost 8 bases, with 23 bases between them. Uncontrolled infection, other autoimmune disease, pregnancy or lactation barred patients from enrollment. Concerning this clonotype: Its antigen is still unknown. A clone one base away is much larger, so this may be a read error.

This chain joins TRBV2 and TRBJ1-2; TRBD1 might be the D (6 bases). This sequence was found in a woman aged 45-60 years with Graves' hyperthyroidism that later progressed to Graves' ophthalmopathy. The sample was blood. CDR3 DNA: TGTGCCAGCACCATGATAAGGGACAAGGCCAGCGGCTACACCTTC. It is translated as CASTMIRDKASGYTF.